The rows below give T cell receptor beta chains drawn from one sample of a study of shared clonotypes between healthy human individuals. The table came from immunoSEQ multiplex PCR; TCRdb's copy has only in-frame clones and leaves some out. The data contain 1,500,000 or so clones, around 97% of them singletons. Sequencing input: naive CD4+ T cells sorted from blood. These receptors were obtained from a man aged 25-40 years in good health. The CDR3 runs from the conserved cysteine through the conserved F or W. D genes are given only for firm matches. Some rows mark clone size as missing; the rest say once, few, many or name a class of expanded clone.

size,J,length,D,V,DNA,CDR3
.,TRBJ2-1,17,TRBD2,TRBV7-2,TGTGCCAGCAGCTTATTTGGAGCGGGAGGGTCCTACAATGAGCAGTTCTTC,CASSLFGAGGSYNEQFF
.,TRBJ2-5,14,TRBD1,TRBV19,TGTGCCAGTAGTAAGGGGACAGCTCAAGAGACCCAGTACTTC,CASSKGTAQETQYF
.,TRBJ2-2,15,.,TRBV2,TGTGCCAGCAGGCAGTGGGGGGCGAACACCGGGGAGCTGTTTTTT,CASRQWGANTGELFF
.,TRBJ2-7,16,.,TRBV6-6,TGTGCCAGCAGTTACTCGAGTGGCAGGGGCAACTACGAGCAGTACTTC,CASSYSSGRGNYEQYF
.,TRBJ2-7,14,.,TRBV30,TGTGCCGGTCTAGTGGCAGCAAACTCCTACGAGCAGTACTTC,CAGLVAANSYEQYF
.,TRBJ1-1,13,.,TRBV19,TGTGCCAGTAGTATAGATAAGGGGACTGAAGCTTTCTTT,CASSIDKGTEAFF
.,TRBJ2-1,15,TRBD2,TRBV5-4,TGTGCCAGCCAAACGCCCCTAGCGGGAAAGAATGAGCAGTTCTTC,CASQTPLAGKNEQFF
.,TRBJ2-1,15,TRBD2,TRBV7-9,TGTGCCAGCAGCTTAGGGGAGCGGGAGCCCAATGAGCAGTTCTTC,CASSLGEREPNEQFF
.,TRBJ2-1,17,TRBD1,TRBV28,TGTGCCAGCAGTTTCCCCGGGACAGGGGAATCTTACAATGAGCAGTTCTTC,CASSFPGTGESYNEQFF
.,TRBJ2-6,16,.,TRBV5-1,TGCGCCAGCAGCCCGGACCCCTCCTCTGGGGCCAACGTCCTGACTTTC,CASSPDPSSGANVLTF
.,TRBJ2-5,14,.,TRBV9,TGTGCCAGCAGCGTAGGGTTAGCGGAAGAGACCCAGTACTTC,CASSVGLAEETQYF
.,TRBJ1-5,14,.,TRBV10-3,TGTGCCATCACCTCAGGGGTTGACAATCAGCCCCAGCATTTT,CAITSGVDNQPQHF
.,TRBJ2-6,15,TRBD1,TRBV6-6,TGTGCCAGTAGGACAGGGGGCACGGGGGCCAACGTCCTGACTTTC,CASRTGGTGANVLTF
.,TRBJ1-1,15,TRBD1,TRBV19,TGTGCCAGTAGTATAAGGGGGCTGGAGAACACTGAAGCTTTCTTT,CASSIRGLENTEAFF
.,TRBJ1-1,13,.,TRBV7-2,TGTGCCAGCAGCTTAGTCTCCGGGCTAGAAGCTTTCTTT,CASSLVSGLEAFF
.,TRBJ2-1,16,TRBD2,TRBV9,TGTGCCAGCAGCGTAGCGGGAGGTGGGGTTGGCGATGAGCAGTTCTTC,CASSVAGGGVGDEQFF
.,TRBJ2-7,15,TRBD2,TRBV4-1,TGCGCCAGCAGCCAAGTTGCGGGACTAGGATACGAGCAGTACTTC,CASSQVAGLGYEQYF
.,TRBJ2-3,12,.,TRBV6-5,TGTGCCACCCGGGGAGGCACAGATACGCAGTATTTT,CATRGGTDTQYF
.,TRBJ2-1,15,TRBD2,TRBV18,TGTGCCAGCTCACCACCGGGCGGGGGTATAGTTGAGCAGTTCTTC,CASSPPGGGIVEQFF
.,TRBJ2-1,15,TRBD2,TRBV6-5,TGTGCCAGCAGTTCTAGCGGGAGCTTCTACAATGAGCAGTTCTTC,CASSSSGSFYNEQFF
.,TRBJ1-1,14,.,TRBV25-1,TGTGCCAGCAGTTTTGGTGGGTTCAACACTGAAGCTTTCTTT,CASSFGGFNTEAFF
.,TRBJ2-7,15,TRBD2,TRBV5-4,TGTGCCAGCAGCTTGGGGCGGGAGAAGTCCTACGAGCAGTACTTC,CASSLGREKSYEQYF
once,TRBJ2-7,16,TRBD2,TRBV15,TGTGCCACCAGCAGAGGAACCCCCAGCGGGGGGTTCGAGCAGTACTTC,CATSRGTPSGGFEQYF
.,TRBJ1-5,13,TRBD1,TRBV18,TGTGCCAGCTCACAAGACAGGGTCCAGCCCCAGCATTTT,CASSQDRVQPQHF
.,TRBJ2-3,12,.,TRBV30,TGTGCCTGGAACCTGGGGGGAGATACGCAGTATTTT,CAWNLGGDTQYF
.,TRBJ2-4,17,.,TRBV4-3,TGCGCCAGCAGCCAAGGCCGTGGGCGGGGAGCCAAAAACATTCAGTACTTC,CASSQGRGRGAKNIQYF
.,TRBJ2-4,15,.,TRBV5-1,TGCGCCAGCAGCGCCCGCCGGTCCCTGGGAAACATTCAGTACTTC,CASSARRSLGNIQYF
once,TRBJ2-7,15,TRBD1,TRBV6-5,TGTGCCAGCAGTTACTCGGGACAGACCTCCTACGAGCAGTACTTC,CASSYSGQTSYEQYF
.,TRBJ2-7,15,TRBD1,TRBV7-2,TGTGCCAGCACCGCCGTCGCACAGGGGGGCTCCGAGCAGTACTTC,CASTAVAQGGSEQYF
.,TRBJ2-1,16,.,TRBV15,TGTGCCACCAGCAGAGATAGGGGGGGATCCTACAATGAGCAGTTCTTC,CATSRDRGGSYNEQFF
.,TRBJ1-1,17,TRBD1,TRBV27,TGTGCCAGCAGTTTTGGAGGGGGCTATATCCGGGACACTGAAGCTTTCTTT,CASSFGGGYIRDTEAFF
few,TRBJ1-1,14,.,TRBV15,TGTGCCACCAGCAGAGATACGACAGGCGGTGGCGCTTTCTTT,CATSRDTTGGGAFF
.,TRBJ1-1,12,.,TRBV30,TGTGCCTGGAGTGTAAGCAGACACGAAGCTTTCTTT,CAWSVSRHEAFF
.,TRBJ2-7,16,TRBD1,TRBV19,TGTGCCAGTAGTATCAGACAGGGGAGGCTCTCCTACGAGCAGTACTTC,CASSIRQGRLSYEQYF
once,TRBJ2-1,18,.,TRBV28,.,CASSSSPHREGSYNEQFF
.,TRBJ2-1,16,TRBD2,TRBV11-2,TGTGCCAGCAGCGTGACTAGCGGCAGTCTTAACAATGAGCAGTTCTTC,CASSVTSGSLNNEQFF
.,TRBJ2-1,16,TRBD2,TRBV19,TGTGCCAGTAGTATCTCCCTAGCGGGACCCGGCAATGAGCAGTTCTTC,CASSISLAGPGNEQFF
once,TRBJ2-2,14,.,TRBV5-1,TGCGCCAGCAGCCCTCACACAGGTACCGGGGAGCTGTTTTTT,CASSPHTGTGELFF
.,TRBJ2-1,14,TRBD2,TRBV27,TGTGCCAGCCGAAAAGCGGGAGGCATAAATGAGCAGTTCTTC,CASRKAGGINEQFF
.,TRBJ2-7,14,.,TRBV7-2,TGTGCCAGCAAAGGGGGATCCCAGCCCTACGAGCAGTACTTC,CASKGGSQPYEQYF
.,TRBJ2-3,16,TRBD2,TRBV27,TGTGCCAGCAGTTTGATGTTAGCGGGTGGCACAGATACGCAGTATTTT,CASSLMLAGGTDTQYF
once,TRBJ1-4,13,.,TRBV29-1,TGCAGCGTGGACACAGGGACTAATGAAAAACTGTTTTTT,CSVDTGTNEKLFF
.,TRBJ1-2,14,.,TRBV15,TGTGCCACCAGCAGAGGCACAGAGACGGACGGCTACACCTTC,CATSRGTETDGYTF
.,TRBJ2-5,15,TRBD2,TRBV7-9,TGTGCCAGCAGCTTAGGCACCGGGACTAGCCGGACCCAGTACTTC,CASSLGTGTSRTQYF
.,TRBJ2-7,14,.,TRBV6-1,TGTGCCAGCAGTGCGGGGTTGGGGTCCTACGAGCAGTACTTC,CASSAGLGSYEQYF
.,TRBJ2-4,18,TRBD1,TRBV7-8,TGTGCCAGCAGCTTAGCAGGAGGACAGGGGAGACCCAAAAACATTCAGTACTTC,CASSLAGGQGRPKNIQYF
.,TRBJ2-7,11,TRBD2,TRBV15,TGTGCCACCAGCCTGACTAGCGAGAAGTACTTC,CATSLTSEKYF
.,TRBJ1-2,13,.,TRBV27,TGTGCCAGCAGGAAAGAAGGGATTTACGGCTACACCTTC,CASRKEGIYGYTF
.,TRBJ2-1,18,.,TRBV21-1,TGTGCCAGCAGCGCAAGGGGTTATAGGGCAGGGGTCAGGAATGAGCAGTTCTTC,CASSARGYRAGVRNEQFF
.,TRBJ2-7,18,TRBD2,TRBV27,TGTGCCAGCAGTTCCGCTGGGACTAGCGGGAGGTACTCCTACGAGCAGTACTTC,CASSSAGTSGRYSYEQYF
.,TRBJ2-2,12,.,TRBV7-3,TGTGCCAGCAGCCTTGGGGCCGGGGAGCTGTTTTTT,CASSLGAGELFF